This T cell receptor beta chain was captured by sequencing in a study of cytomegalovirus exposure and HLA in healthy donors. Using immunoSEQ multiplex PCR, the repertoire was profiled, and TCRdb retains in-frame clones only, with some absent. The top ten hold around 0.92% of the sample, which has 260,000 or so clones, roughly 88% seen once. Germline CDR1 KGHSH, CDR2 LQKENI. The CDR3 is made up of 16 amino acids. The V and J ends lost 7 bases and 2 bases respectively, with 17 bases between them. Sequenced sample: PBMCs. The sequence was obtained from a young woman in good health and CMV-seronegative. This rearrangement joins TRBV18 to TRBJ2-2, with D possibly being TRBD1 (6 bases). CDR3 nucleotides: TGTGCCAGCTACGAACCGGGACACCTCAACACCGGGGAGCTGTTTTTT. Translation gives CASYEPGHLNTGELFF.